The T cell receptor (beta chain) under discussion was sequenced for a study of shared clonotypes between healthy human individuals. Some clones are missing from TCRdb's copy, which holds only in-frame ones; the method was immunoSEQ multiplex PCR. The table lists around 500,000 clones, roughly 77% of them singletons, with around 14% in the top ten. Germline V lookup: CDR1 SGHRS, CDR2 YFSETQ. With 4 bases clipped from V and 4 bases from J, the junction kept 10 bases outside the gene matches. The CDR3 spans 17 residues. This sequence was found in a woman between 35 and 50 years old in good health. Some clones in this sample may be carry-over from other donors' samples. J is TRBJ2-2 and V is TRBV5-1; 10 bases align to TRBD1. Sequenced sample: PBMCs. The CDR3 DNA follows: TGCGCCAGCAGCCGCGCCCTGGGACAGGGGATCACCGGGGAGCTGTTTTTT. As protein: CASSRALGQGITGELFF.